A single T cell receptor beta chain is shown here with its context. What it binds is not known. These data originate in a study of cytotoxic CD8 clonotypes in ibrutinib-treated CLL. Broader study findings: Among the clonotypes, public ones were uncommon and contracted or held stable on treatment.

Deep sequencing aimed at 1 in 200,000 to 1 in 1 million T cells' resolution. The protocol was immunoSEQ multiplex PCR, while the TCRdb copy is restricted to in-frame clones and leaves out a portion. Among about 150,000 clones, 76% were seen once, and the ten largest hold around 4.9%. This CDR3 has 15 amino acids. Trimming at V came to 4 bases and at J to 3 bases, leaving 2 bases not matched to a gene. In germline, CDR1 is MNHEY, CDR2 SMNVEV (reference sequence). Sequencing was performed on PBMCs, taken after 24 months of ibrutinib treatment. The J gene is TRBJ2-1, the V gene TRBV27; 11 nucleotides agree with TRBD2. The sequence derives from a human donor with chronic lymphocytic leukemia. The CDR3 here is CASSSGLAGYNEQFF. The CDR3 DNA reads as TGTGCCAGCAGTTCAGGACTAGCGGGCTACAATGAGCAGTTCTTC.